This entry features one T cell receptor (beta chain) sequence. Its antigen is undetermined. Germline V gene data show CDR1 as MNHEY and CDR2 as SMNVEV (reference sequence). Trimming took 6 bases from V and 0 from J, leaving 12 bases between them. The CDR3 is 15 amino acids. The sorting of PBMCs gave CD4+ and CD8+ T cells. Reverse transcribed after extraction, RNA yielded cDNA as the sequencing template. Method: immunoSEQ multiplex PCR; TCRdb's copy keeps in-frame clones and lacks some. The sample gives roughly 100,000 clones, 55% of which show up once; 8.5% to 10% is in the top ten. The data were taken from a study of CD8+ T cells in alopecia areata. Study-wide results and caveats: Relative to mice, TCR sharing across patients was less clear, a difference possibly HLA-related.

The clonotype comes from a human donor in good health. Specimen: CD4+ T cells sorted from blood. The J gene is TRBJ1-3, the V gene TRBV27, with a weak D call TRBD1 (5 bases). The CDR3 region has the DNA TGTGCCAGCAGCTTGAAGGGGCACTCTGGAAACACCATATATTTT. Its translation: CASSLKGHSGNTIYF.